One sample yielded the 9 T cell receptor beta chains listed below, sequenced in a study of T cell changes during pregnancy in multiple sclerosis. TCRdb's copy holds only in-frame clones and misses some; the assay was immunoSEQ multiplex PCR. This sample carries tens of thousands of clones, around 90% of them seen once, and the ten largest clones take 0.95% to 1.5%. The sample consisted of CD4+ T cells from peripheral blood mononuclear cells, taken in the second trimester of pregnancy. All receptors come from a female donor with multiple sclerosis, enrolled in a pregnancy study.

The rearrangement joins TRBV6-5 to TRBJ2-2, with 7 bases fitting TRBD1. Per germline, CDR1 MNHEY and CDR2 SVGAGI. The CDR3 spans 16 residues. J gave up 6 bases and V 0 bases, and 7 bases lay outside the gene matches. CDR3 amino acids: CASSYSGAGGSGELFF. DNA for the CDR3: TGTGCCAGCAGTTACTCTGGTGCAGGGGGTTCCGGGGAGCTGTTTTTT.

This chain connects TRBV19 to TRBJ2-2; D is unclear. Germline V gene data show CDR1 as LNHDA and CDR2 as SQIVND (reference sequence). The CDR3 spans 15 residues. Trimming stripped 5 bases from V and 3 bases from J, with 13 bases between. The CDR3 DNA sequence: TGTGCCAGTAGTCCTCGCTACAGAGACACCGGGGAGCTGTTTTTT. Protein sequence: CASSPRYRDTGELFF.

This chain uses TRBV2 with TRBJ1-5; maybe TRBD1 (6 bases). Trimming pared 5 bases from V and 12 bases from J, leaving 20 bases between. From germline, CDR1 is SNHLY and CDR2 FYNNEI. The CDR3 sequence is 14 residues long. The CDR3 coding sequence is TGTGCCAGCAGTAAATCGACAGGTGGACGACTCCAGCATTTT. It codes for CASSKSTGGRLQHF.

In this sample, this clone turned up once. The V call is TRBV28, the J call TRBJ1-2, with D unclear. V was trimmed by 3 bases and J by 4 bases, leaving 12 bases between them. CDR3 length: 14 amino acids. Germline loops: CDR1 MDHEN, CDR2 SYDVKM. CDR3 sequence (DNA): TGTGCCAGCAGTTTGGCGGCGGCCCTCTATGGCTACACCTTC. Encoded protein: CASSLAAALYGYTF.

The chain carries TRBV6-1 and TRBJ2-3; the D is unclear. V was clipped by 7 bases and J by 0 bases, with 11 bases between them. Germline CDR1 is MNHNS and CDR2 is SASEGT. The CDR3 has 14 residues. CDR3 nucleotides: TGTGCCAGCAAGGCGGATACCAGCACAGATACGCAGTATTTT. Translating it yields CASKADTSTDTQYF.

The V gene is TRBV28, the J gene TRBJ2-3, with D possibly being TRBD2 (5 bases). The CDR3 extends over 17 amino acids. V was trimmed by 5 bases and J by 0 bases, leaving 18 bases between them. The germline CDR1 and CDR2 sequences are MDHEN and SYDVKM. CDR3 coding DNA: TGTGCCAGCAGTACCCCGGGATTTGCTTCTAGCACAGATACGCAGTATTTT. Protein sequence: CASSTPGFASSTDTQYF.

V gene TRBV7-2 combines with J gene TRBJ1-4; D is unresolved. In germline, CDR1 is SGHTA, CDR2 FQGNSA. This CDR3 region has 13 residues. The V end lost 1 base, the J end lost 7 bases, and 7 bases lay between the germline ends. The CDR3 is CASSLDRGEKLFF. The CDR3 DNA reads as TGTGCCAGCAGCTTAGATCGGGGTGAAAAACTGTTTTTT.

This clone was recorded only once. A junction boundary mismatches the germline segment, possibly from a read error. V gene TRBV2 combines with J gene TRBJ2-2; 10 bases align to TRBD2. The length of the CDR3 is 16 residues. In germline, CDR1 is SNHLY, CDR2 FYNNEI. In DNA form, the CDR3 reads TGTGCCAGCAGTCGGCTAGCGGGGGTGAACACCAGGGAGCTGTTTTTT. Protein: CASSRLAGVNTRELFF.

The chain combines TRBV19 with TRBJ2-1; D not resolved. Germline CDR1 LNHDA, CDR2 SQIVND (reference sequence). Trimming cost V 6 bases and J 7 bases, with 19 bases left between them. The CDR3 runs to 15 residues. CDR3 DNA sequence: TGTGCCAGTAGCCCCCGCGTGTTGGGCCAAAATGAGCAGTTCTTC. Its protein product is CASSPRVLGQNEQFF.